These 8 T cell receptor beta chains share one sample of origin, sequenced in a study of T cells in Graves' hyperthyroidism and ophthalmopathy. Amplified TCR beta CDR3 regions derived from RNA transcripts. In the first-round RT-PCR of the TCR CDR3, the HTBI primer set was used. TCRdb re-derived calls from the multiplex PCR reads in MiXCR, one entry per CDR3 protein. The data contain a few hundred thousand distinct CDR3 sequences, around a fifth of them seen just once; the ten biggest clones take up about 50%. Sequencing was performed on blood. These receptors all come from a woman aged 50 to 60 with Graves' hyperthyroidism.

This chain links TRBV7-9 with TRBJ2-7; D remains unclear. This CDR3 region has 14 residues. The germline gives CDR1 SEHNR, CDR2 FQNEAQ (reference sequence). With 7 bases removed from V and 3 bases from J, the gap between germline ends came to 16 bases. The CDR3: CASNKRTEDYEQYF. CDR3 DNA: TGTGCCAGCAACAAGAGGACCGAAGACTACGAGCAGTACTTC.

This sequence joins TRBV12-3 or TRBV12-4 and TRBJ2-1, with D perhaps matching TRBD2 (6 bases). The CDR3 has 18 amino acids. V lost 8 bases to trimming and J lost 2 bases, with 25 bases between them. For the CDR3, the DNA is TGTGCCAGCCGTAATACGGCTAGCGTTGCGGACACCTACAATGAGCAGTTCTTC. Its translation is CASRNTASVADTYNEQFF.

In this sample, this clonotype turned up many times. The rearrangement links TRBV7-9 to TRBJ2-7; D gene uncertain. Per germline, CDR1 SEHNR and CDR2 FQNEAQ (reference sequence). The CDR3 has 11 residues. V lost 1 base to trimming and J lost 5 bases, with 3 bases between them. This chain's CDR3 is CASSLEDEQYF. CDR3 nucleotides: TGTGCCAGCAGCTTAGAGGACGAGCAGTACTTC.

This clonotype was counted at least ten times. The germline gene is not matched at one end of the junction; a read error may be the cause. V gene TRBV28 combines with J gene TRBJ2-3; D is possibly TRBD2 (5 bases). Per germline, CDR1 MDHEN and CDR2 SYDVKM. The CDR3 extends over 11 amino acids. The CDR3 coding sequence is TGTACCAGCGGTACCACAGATACGCAGTATTTT. This sequence encodes CTSGTTDTQYF. The full variable domain, completed using reference TRBV28 and TRBJ2-3, is DVKVTQSSRYLVKRTGEKVFLECVQDMDHENMFWYRQDPGLGLRLIYFSYDVKMKEKGDIPEGYSVSREKKERFSLILESASTNQTSMYLCTSGTTDTQYFGPGTRLTVL.

This clonotype was counted a single time. CDR3 DNA sequence: TGTGCCAGCAGGCCGGACAGGGGGCTATCCTATGGCTACACCTTC. The encoded protein is CASRPDRGLSYGYTF. The gene calls are TRBV28 and TRBJ1-2, with 11 positions matching TRBD1. With 6 bases clipped from V and 4 bases from J, the junction kept 7 bases outside the gene matches. The CDR3 extends over 15 amino acids. Germline V CDR1 and CDR2: MDHEN, SYDVKM.

This clonotype was seen repeatedly, ten times or more. The chain joins TRBV27 to TRBJ1-2; TRBD1 is a possible D gene (6 bases). Germline values: CDR1 MNHEY, CDR2 SMNVEV (reference sequence). CDR3 length: 16 residues. Trimming shortened V by 5 bases and J by 0 bases, and 16 bases separated the two germline ends. The DNA of the CDR3 is TGTGCCAGCAGTCCCGGACAGAAGGTCCCTAACTATGGCTACACCTTC. Translated, it gives CASSPGQKVPNYGYTF.

This clonotype was seen at least ten times. The CDR3 bases are TGCAGTGCTAGAGGGACGGCTTACAATCAGCCCCAGCATTTT. Translated, it gives CSARGTAYNQPQHF. The rearrangement joins TRBV20-1 to TRBJ1-5; D is unresolved. The length of the CDR3 is 14 residues. CDR1 and CDR2 (germline): DFQATT, SNEGSKA (reference sequence). V was pared by 1 base and J by 3 bases, with 10 bases between.

This clonotype was seen at least ten times. The chain links TRBV3-1 to TRBJ2-7, with TRBD2 matching 7 bases. This CDR3 has 15 amino acids. Trimming at V came to 0 bases and at J to 2 bases, leaving 4 bases not matched to a gene. Looked up from germline, CDR1 is LGHDT and CDR2 is YNNKEL (reference sequence). CDR3: CASSQDGGVAYEQYF. The CDR3 DNA reads as TGTGCCAGCAGCCAAGATGGGGGGGTCGCCTACGAGCAGTACTTC.